These T cell receptor beta chains were read from a single sample in a study of response to subunit inactivated influenza vaccine. TCRdb called the RT-PCR reads again in MiXCR, with one record for every CDR3 protein. This table has hundreds of thousands of distinct CDR3 sequences, approximately 18% appearing once. This sample comprised PBMCs from blood, obtained less than 6 days after vaccination. These receptor sequences come from a man aged 50 or older who received an inactivated influenza vaccine. The CDR3 runs from the conserved cysteine through the conserved F or W. A D gene is named only where the DNA matches it firmly. Clone size appears in some rows only: once, few, many, or a class for an expanded clone.

v_gene	j_gene	d_gene	abundance	CDR3aa	CDR3nt
TRBV5-1	TRBJ2-1	NA	many	CASSLLGRASSYNEQFF	TGCGCCAGCAGCTTGCTGGGCCGGGCTAGCTCCTACAATGAGCAGTTCTTC
TRBV6-2/TRBV6-3	TRBJ1-2	NA	few	CASSDARAGTYGYTF	TGTGCCAGCAGTGACGCTCGGGCTGGGACCTATGGCTACACCTTC
TRBV25-1	TRBJ2-2	NA	NA	CASGRAGAGTGELFF	TGTGCCAGCGGCCGCGCAGGGGCAGGAACCGGGGAGCTGTTTTTT
TRBV5-1	TRBJ1-2	TRBD1	few	CASSKSTGIGFNANYGYTF	TGCGCCAGCAGCAAATCGACAGGGATAGGATTCAACGCTAACTATGGCTACACCTTC
TRBV6-5	TRBJ2-2	NA	few	CASSYSRAGQGPTGELFF	TGTGCCAGCAGTTACTCGAGGGCAGGGCAGGGTCCCACCGGGGAGCTGTTTTTT
TRBV5-1	TRBJ2-7	TRBD1	few	CASSLAGDRAPAEQYF	TGCGCCAGCAGCTTGGCGGGGGACAGGGCCCCAGCCGAGCAGTACTTC
TRBV7-9	TRBJ1-3	TRBD1	few	CASSLRGPTGNTIYF	TGTGCCAGCAGCTTAAGGGGGCCTACTGGAAACACCATATATTTT
TRBV5-1	TRBJ2-5	NA	many	CASSLGNVKETQYF	TGCGCCAGCAGCTTGGGGAATGTAAAAGAGACCCAGTACTTC
TRBV7-8	TRBJ2-7	NA	few	CASSITKEKQYF	TGTGCCAGCAGCATAACCAAAGAGAAGCAGTACTTC
TRBV6-1	TRBJ1-1	TRBD1	few	CATLSLGQGLNTEAFF	TGTGCCACCCTGAGCCTTGGACAGGGCTTGAACACTGAAGCTTTCTTT
TRBV28	TRBJ2-5	TRBD1	NA	CASSGQDRETQYF	TGTGCCAGCAGCGGACAGGATCGGGAGACCCAGTACTTC
TRBV6-1	TRBJ2-3	NA	few	CASSKADISDTQYF	TGTGCCAGCAGTAAAGCGGACATTTCAGATACGCAGTATTTT
TRBV7-2	TRBJ2-7	NA	NA	CASSYLSVNSYEQYF	TGTGCCAGCAGCTACCTTTCGGTGAACTCCTACGAGCAGTACTTC
TRBV12-3/TRBV12-4	TRBJ2-1	TRBD2	few	CASSPNRASGTLVYEQFF	TGTGCCAGCAGCCCAAACCGGGCTAGCGGGACCCTAGTCTATGAGCAGTTCTTC
TRBV20-1	TRBJ2-7	TRBD2	many	CSAYLAGPDEQYF	TGCAGTGCTTATCTAGCGGGTCCAGACGAGCAGTACTTC
TRBV29-1	TRBJ2-5	NA	NA	CSVEIGRGAEIAQYF	TGCAGCGTTGAAATCGGCAGGGGGGCTGAGATCGCCCAGTACTTC
TRBV11-2	TRBJ2-7	TRBD2	NA	CASSLVGGVSYEQYF	TGTGCCAGCAGCTTAGTTGGGGGGGTGAGCTACGAGCAGTACTTC
TRBV27	TRBJ1-1	NA	many	CASSILQGEAFF	TGTGCCAGCAGTATACTACAGGGTGAAGCTTTCTTT
TRBV5-1	TRBJ2-1	NA	NA	CASSGENEQFF	TGCGCCAGCAGCGGGGAGAATGAGCAGTTCTTC
TRBV7-9	TRBJ2-2	NA	once	CASSWGEAGELFF	TGTGCCAGCAGCTGGGGGGAAGCCGGGGAGCTGTTTTTT
TRBV19	TRBJ1-4	NA	few	CASSRSGRTSREKLFF	TGTGCCAGTAGTAGAAGCGGACGGACATCTCGCGAAAAACTGTTTTTT
TRBV24-1	TRBJ2-2	TRBD1	once	CATSDLGTGGGRGTGELFF	TGTGCCACCAGTGATTTGGGGACAGGGGGCGGAAGGGGCACCGGGGAGCTGTTTTTT
TRBV20-1	TRBJ1-6	TRBD1	few	CSARRDRVNSPLHF	TGCAGTGCTAGAAGGGACAGGGTTAATTCACCCCTCCACTTT
TRBV7-8	TRBJ1-5	TRBD1	NA	CASSFRTGEGPDQPQHF	TGTGCCAGCAGCTTTCGGACAGGGGAAGGACCCGATCAGCCCCAGCATTTT
TRBV25-1	TRBJ1-2	TRBD1	few	CASSEPTGSNYGYTF	TGTGCCAGCAGTGAACCGACAGGGTCTAACTATGGCTACACCTTC
TRBV9	TRBJ2-7	TRBD1	NA	CASSVGWGQDYEQYF	TGTGCCAGCAGCGTTGGATGGGGACAGGACTACGAGCAGTACTTC
TRBV6-2/TRBV6-3	TRBJ2-3	NA	few	CASSRYGGDTDTQYF	TGTGCCAGCAGTCGTTATGGAGGAGACACGGATACGCAGTATTTT
TRBV20-1	TRBJ1-2	TRBD1	NA	CSAPSLQGVSDGYTF	TGCAGTGCTCCATCCCTCCAGGGGGTTTCTGATGGCTACACCTTC
TRBV7-2	TRBJ2-7	NA	NA	CASSLAPGAVDEQYF	TGTGCCAGCAGCTTAGCGCCGGGGGCGGTCGACGAGCAGTACTTC
TRBV4-3	TRBJ2-7	NA	NA	CASSTLTGVGEQYF	TGCGCCAGCAGCACCTTAACGGGAGTCGGGGAGCAGTACTTC
TRBV5-1	TRBJ1-4	NA	NA	CASSSGGRGDEKLFF	TGCGCCAGCAGCTCCGGGGGAAGAGGGGATGAAAAACTGTTTTTT
TRBV29-1	TRBJ2-7	TRBD2	few	CSVAGLAGTAYEQYF	TGCAGCGTGGCGGGACTAGCGGGGACCGCCTACGAGCAGTACTTC
TRBV5-1	TRBJ1-1	NA	few	CASSNPSTEAFF	TGCGCCAGCTCAAACCCCAGCACTGAAGCTTTCTTT
TRBV4-1	TRBJ1-2	NA	many	CASSQDLNVGGNGYTF	TGCGCCAGCAGCCAAGATCTTAATGTCGGTGGAAATGGCTACACCTTC
TRBV4-2	TRBJ2-2	NA	NA	CASSQGGATTGELFF	TGTGCCAGCAGCCAAGGAGGGGCGACCACCGGGGAGCTGTTTTTT
TRBV2	TRBJ2-1	NA	NA	CASSDLRLGERVYNEQFF	TGTGCCAGCAGTGATTTGCGATTGGGGGAGCGGGTTTACAATGAGCAGTTCTTC
TRBV7-3	TRBJ2-1	TRBD1	NA	CASSFSPGQGLNEQFF	TGTGCCAGCAGCTTCTCTCCGGGACAGGGGCTAAATGAGCAGTTCTTC
TRBV2	TRBJ2-7	NA	NA	CASRGGPSGEQYF	TGTGCCAGCAGGGGGGGTCCCAGTGGGGAGCAGTACTTC
TRBV6-1	TRBJ1-2	NA	few	CASSEALRDGRYGYTF	TGTGCCAGCAGTGAGGCCCTCCGGGACGGCCGCTATGGCTACACCTTC
TRBV29-1	TRBJ1-1	NA	many	CSALRVTNTEAFF	TGCAGCGCATTACGGGTAACGAACACTGAAGCTTTCTTT
TRBV29-1	TRBJ2-3	TRBD1	few	CSVGRQGADTQYF	TGCAGCGTGGGTAGACAGGGGGCAGATACGCAGTATTTT
TRBV15	TRBJ1-2	TRBD1	NA	CATSPETAPGQKYGYTF	TGTGCCACCAGCCCAGAGACCGCCCCGGGACAGAAGTATGGCTACACCTTC